In its sample, the clone carrying this TCR beta chain was seen a few times. Trimming took 6 bases from V and 3 from J; bases not matched to a gene: 17. The CDR3 is 17 residues long. CDR1 is MDHEN and CDR2 is SYDVKM in the germline V gene. The data are from a study of T cells in Graves' hyperthyroidism and ophthalmopathy. The TCR beta CDR3 regions underwent amplification using RNA transcripts as the source. First-round RT-PCR of the TCR CDR3 relied on the HTBI primer set. TCRdb re-called the multiplex PCR reads through MiXCR, storing one row per CDR3 protein. The data show hundreds of thousands of distinct CDR3 sequences, over 12% seen once. In making diagnoses, clinical symptoms, serum thyroxine and TRAb, thyroid ultrasound and orbital computed tomography were all used.

The gene calls are TRBV28 and TRBJ2-7; 7 bases align to TRBD1. Sequencing was done on a sample of blood. The sequence was obtained from a man aged 50 to 60 with Graves' ophthalmopathy. The CDR3 DNA is TGTGCCAGCAGCCAAAGGAGGACAGGATTGATTATCTACGAGCAGTACTTC. This sequence encodes CASSQRRTGLIIYEQYF.